These 20 T cell receptor beta chains were sequenced from one sample in a study of tissue T cells after allogeneic stem cell transplantation. Sequenced by immunoSEQ multiplex PCR; TCRdb stores in-frame clones only, minus some. The data show 9,800 or so clones, 65% seen once. The material sequenced was tissue from the stomach, taken at autopsy. Receptors were obtained from a male donor older than 55 with lung cancer.

This clone was observed a handful of times. The gene calls are TRBV14 and TRBJ2-3; D is unclear. Germline loops: CDR1 SGHDN, CDR2 FVKESK. The V gene lost 0 bases and the J gene lost 12 bases, with 13 bases spanning the gap. This CDR3 has 13 amino acids. The CDR3 nucleotides read TGTGCCAGCAGCCAAGATCCACCCCACCATCAGTATTTT. Translating gives CASSQDPPHHQYF.

This clone was detected only a few times. This chain links TRBV7-2 with TRBJ1-1, with D possibly being TRBD1 (5 bases). The germline V gene encodes CDR1 SGHTA and CDR2 FQGNSA. The CDR3 is made up of 11 amino acids. Trimming removed 2 bases from V and 10 bases from J, with 8 bases in between. As DNA, the CDR3 is TGTGCCAGCAGCTTATCGGGGGTAGCTTTCTTT. Amino acids: CASSLSGVAFF.

J is TRBJ1-1 and V is TRBV20-1; D not resolved. The CDR3 is made up of 14 amino acids. Trimming took off 3 bases at V and 0 bases at J, with 11 bases between the two ends. Germline assignment: CDR1 DFQATT and CDR2 SNEGSKA (reference sequence). CDR3 protein: CSASRGAMNTEAFF. CDR3 DNA sequence: TGCAGTGCTAGTCGGGGTGCTATGAACACTGAAGCTTTCTTT.

V usage is TRBV13 and J usage is TRBJ1-2; tentative D call: TRBD1 (5 bases). This CDR3 contains 15 residues. Germline V gene data show CDR1 as PRHDT and CDR2 as FYEKMQ (reference sequence). Deletions cut 5 bases from V and 4 bases from J, with 17 bases between. The DNA for the CDR3 is TGTGCCAGCAGCGCACGGGCAGGGCTCTTCTATGGCTACACCTTC. This sequence encodes CASSARAGLFYGYTF.

About this clone itself: A much more abundant neighbour one base away suggests this may be a read error. Other DNA sequences from this sample encode an identical CDR3 as well. The chain links TRBV10-3 to TRBJ1-5; D gene ambiguous. This CDR3 region has 15 residues. Per germline, CDR1 ENHRY and CDR2 SYGVKD. The V end lost 2 bases, the J end lost 0 bases, and 8 bases lay between the germline ends. For the CDR3, the DNA is TGTGCCATCAGTGAGGGAAGGAATAGCAATCAGCCCCAGCATTTT. It codes for CAISEGRNSNQPQHF.

The chain recombines TRBV29-1 with TRBJ1-3, with 7 bases aligning to TRBD1. Germline CDR1 and CDR2: SQVTM and ANQGSEA. Trimming at V came to 1 base and at J to 3 bases, leaving 3 bases not matched to a gene. The CDR3 extends over 14 amino acids. The CDR3 coding sequence is TGCAGCGTTGAAGGACAGGGTCGTGGAAACACCATATATTTT. This codes for CSVEGQGRGNTIYF.

The chain recombines TRBV27 with TRBJ1-1, with a possible D match to TRBD1 (6 bases). The CDR3 has 14 amino acids. Deletions cut 5 bases from V and 4 bases from J, with 14 bases between. Germline lookup yields CDR1 MNHEY and CDR2 SMNVEV (reference sequence). The CDR3 nucleotides read TGTGCCAGCAGTAGTGCAGGGGAGGGCACTGAAGCTTTCTTT. This gives the protein CASSSAGEGTEAFF.

The chain has TRBV6-5 and TRBJ1-2, with 7 positions matching TRBD1. Germline values: CDR1 MNHEY, CDR2 SVGAGI. The junction had 8 bases not matched to a gene; V was cut back by 0 bases and J by 4 bases. This CDR3 contains 16 residues. The CDR3 here is CASSYSIRDRTYGYTF. Written as DNA, the CDR3 is TGTGCCAGCAGTTACTCCATTCGGGACAGAACCTATGGCTACACCTTC.

This rearrangement joins TRBV6-2 or TRBV6-3 to TRBJ1-1; 8 bases agree with TRBD1. Germline CDR1 reads MNHEY; CDR2 reads SVGEGT. The CDR3 totals 19 residues. V trimming: 6 bases; J trimming: 3 bases; junction bases outside the gene matches: 21. CDR3 amino acids: CASRYTDRAGISKDTEAFF. The CDR3, as DNA: TGTGCCAGCAGATACACGGACAGGGCGGGAATTAGTAAGGACACTGAAGCTTTCTTT.

This rearrangement joins TRBV27 to TRBJ1-5, with a weak D call TRBD1 (6 bases). Germline values: CDR1 MNHEY, CDR2 SMNVEV (reference sequence). The V end lost 5 bases, the J end lost 4 bases, and 12 bases lay between the germline ends. This CDR3 has 14 amino acids. CDR3 sequence: CASSLQGMNQPQHF. The DNA of the CDR3 is TGTGCCAGCAGTCTGCAGGGGATGAATCAGCCCCAGCATTTT.

The rearrangement links TRBV7-2 to TRBJ1-2, with no clear D. Trimming cost V 1 base and J 4 bases, with 19 bases left between them. This CDR3 spans 17 amino acids. The germline V gene encodes CDR1 SGHTA and CDR2 FQGNSA. This CDR3 is CASSLDPMKDIFYGYTF. In DNA form, the CDR3 reads TGTGCCAGCAGCTTAGACCCGATGAAGGATATATTCTATGGCTACACCTTC.

This chain links TRBV7-9 with TRBJ1-6, with 10 positions matching TRBD1. V dropped 10 bases and J dropped 4; count of bases not matched to a gene: 4. This CDR3 has 14 residues. Germline V gives CDR1 SEHNR, CDR2 FQNEAQ (reference sequence). The CDR3 protein is CATGGQGYNSPLHF. The CDR3 nucleotides read TGTGCCACCGGGGGACAGGGGTATAATTCACCCCTCCACTTT.

In its sample, this clone was seen once. The chain couples TRBV5-4 to TRBJ2-6, with D perhaps matching TRBD1 (5 bases). Trimming removed 3 bases from V and 0 bases from J, with 10 bases in between. Looked up from germline, CDR1 is SGHNT and CDR2 is YYREEE (reference sequence). This CDR3 is built from 16 residues. The CDR3 region has the DNA TGTGCCAGCAGCTCCCCCCAGGGCTCTGGGGCCAACGTCCTGACTTTC. Its translation: CASSSPQGSGANVLTF.

This sequence joins TRBV5-1 and TRBJ1-5, with D possibly TRBD1 on 6 matching bases. Trimming took 0 bases from V and 7 from J, leaving 11 bases between them. The CDR3 consists of 14 residues. The germline CDR1 and CDR2 sequences are SGHRS and YFSETQ. Written as DNA, the CDR3 is TGCGCCAGCAGCTTGGGAGGGGGAGAACAGCCCCAGCATTTT. Protein product: CASSLGGGEQPQHF.

This clone was counted a few times. The chain couples TRBV19 to TRBJ2-1; D remains ambiguous. CDR1 is LNHDA and CDR2 is SQIVND in the germline V gene (reference sequence). The CDR3 is made up of 14 amino acids. Trimming shortened V by 5 bases and J by 1 base, and 9 bases separated the two germline ends. The CDR3 DNA reads as TGTGCCAGTAGTTGGGCGGTATCCTACAATGAGCAGTTCTTC. Its translation: CASSWAVSYNEQFF.

The chain couples TRBV29-1 to TRBJ2-7; D call uncertain. CDR3 size: 11 residues. V lost 4 bases, J lost 2 bases, and 6 bases lay in between. In germline, CDR1 is SQVTM, CDR2 ANQGSEA. CDR3 nucleotide sequence: TGCAGCGTTGGTTCGGCCTACGAGCAGTACTTC. The encoded protein is CSVGSAYEQYF.

This chain joins TRBV4-2 and TRBJ2-1; the match to TRBD2 covers 9 bases. V shed 1 base, J shed 2 bases, and the junction held 3 bases outside the gene matches. Germline lookup yields CDR1 LGHNA and CDR2 YNFKEQ. The CDR3 extends over 16 amino acids. CDR3 sequence (DNA): TGTGCCAGCAGCCAAGGAGCGGGAGGTCCCTACAATGAGCAGTTCTTC. The encoded protein is CASSQGAGGPYNEQFF.

The chain combines TRBV6-2 or TRBV6-3 with TRBJ2-1, with TRBD1 matching 7 bases. The germline CDR1 and CDR2 sequences are MNHEY and SVGEGT. This CDR3 comprises 16 residues. V gave up 3 bases and J gave up 0 bases; unmatched junction bases: 5. DNA of the CDR3: TGTGCCAGCAGTTATACCGCAGGGGGCTCCTACAATGAGCAGTTCTTC. This translates into CASSYTAGGSYNEQFF.

The V call is TRBV7-2, the J call TRBJ2-7, with TRBD2 matching 14 bases. Germline V gives CDR1 SGHTA, CDR2 FQGNSA. The V gene end was trimmed by 5 bases and the J gene end by 6 bases; junction bases not matched to a gene: 18. CDR3 length: 19 residues. CDR3 in amino acids: CASSPLTSGRAVFVPEQYF. Written as DNA, the CDR3 is TGTGCCAGCAGCCCATTGACTAGCGGGAGGGCCGTGTTCGTCCCCGAGCAGTACTTC.

A few counts support this clone. This chain joins TRBV29-1 and TRBJ2-7; 8 nucleotides match TRBD1. With V trimmed by 7 bases and J by 4 bases, 6 bases remained unmatched. This CDR3 has 12 amino acids. Germline loops: CDR1 SQVTM, CDR2 ANQGSEA. For the CDR3, the DNA is TGCAGCGCTGGACAGGGTCGGTACGAGCAGTACTTC. As protein: CSAGQGRYEQYF.